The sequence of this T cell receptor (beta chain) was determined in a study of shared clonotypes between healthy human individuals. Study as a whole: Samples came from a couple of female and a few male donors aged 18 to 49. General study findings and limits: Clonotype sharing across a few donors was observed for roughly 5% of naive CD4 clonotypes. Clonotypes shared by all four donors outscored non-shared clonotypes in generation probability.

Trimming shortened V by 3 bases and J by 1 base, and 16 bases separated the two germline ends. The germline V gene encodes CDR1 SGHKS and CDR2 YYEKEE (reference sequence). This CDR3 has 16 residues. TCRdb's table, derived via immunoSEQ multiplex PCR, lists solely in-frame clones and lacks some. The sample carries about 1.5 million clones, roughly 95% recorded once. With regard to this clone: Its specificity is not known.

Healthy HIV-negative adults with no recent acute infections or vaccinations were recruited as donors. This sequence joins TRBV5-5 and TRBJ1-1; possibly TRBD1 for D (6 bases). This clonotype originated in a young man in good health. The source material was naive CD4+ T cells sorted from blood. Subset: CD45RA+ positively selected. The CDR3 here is CASSWIQGLGNTEAFF. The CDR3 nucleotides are TGTGCCAGCAGCTGGATACAGGGACTGGGGAACACTGAAGCTTTCTTT. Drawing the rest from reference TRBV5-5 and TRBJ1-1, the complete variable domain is DAGVTQSPTHLIKTRGQQVTLRCSPISGHKSVSWYQQVLGQGPQFIFQYYEKEERGRGNFPDRFSARQFPNYSSELNVNALLLGDSALYLCASSWIQGLGNTEAFFGQGTRLTVV.